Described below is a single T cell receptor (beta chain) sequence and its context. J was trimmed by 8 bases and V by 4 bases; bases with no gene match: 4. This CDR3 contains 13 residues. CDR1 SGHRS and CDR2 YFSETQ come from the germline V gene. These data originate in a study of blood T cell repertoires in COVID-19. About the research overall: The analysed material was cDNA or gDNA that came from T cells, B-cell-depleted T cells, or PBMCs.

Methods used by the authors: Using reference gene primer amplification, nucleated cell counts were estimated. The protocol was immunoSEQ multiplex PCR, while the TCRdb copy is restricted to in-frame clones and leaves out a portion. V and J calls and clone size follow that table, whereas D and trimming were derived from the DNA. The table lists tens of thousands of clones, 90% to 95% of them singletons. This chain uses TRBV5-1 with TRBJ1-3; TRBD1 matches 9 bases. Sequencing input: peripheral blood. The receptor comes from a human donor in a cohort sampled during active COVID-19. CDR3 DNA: TGCGCCAGCAGCCCGCGGACAGGGGACACCATATATTTT. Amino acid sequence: CASSPRTGDTIYF.